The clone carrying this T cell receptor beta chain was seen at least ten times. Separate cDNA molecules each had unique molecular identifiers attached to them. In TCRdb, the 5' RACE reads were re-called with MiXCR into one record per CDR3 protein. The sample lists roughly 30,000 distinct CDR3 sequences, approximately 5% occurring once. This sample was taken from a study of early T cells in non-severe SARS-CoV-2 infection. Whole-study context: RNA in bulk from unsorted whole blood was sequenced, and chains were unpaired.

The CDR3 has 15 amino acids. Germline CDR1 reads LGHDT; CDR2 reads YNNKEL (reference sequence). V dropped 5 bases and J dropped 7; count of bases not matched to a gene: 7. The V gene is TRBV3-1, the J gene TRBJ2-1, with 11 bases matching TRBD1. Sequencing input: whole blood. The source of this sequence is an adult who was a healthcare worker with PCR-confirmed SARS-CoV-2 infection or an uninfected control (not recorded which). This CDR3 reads CASSGPGQGGNEQFF. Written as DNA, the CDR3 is TGTGCCAGCAGCGGGCCGGGACAGGGGGGTAATGAGCAGTTCTTC.